The clone carrying this TCR beta chain appeared many times. Germline values: CDR1 SGHRS, CDR2 YFSETQ. Trimming shortened V by 4 bases and J by 8 bases, and 18 bases separated the two germline ends. This CDR3 spans 14 amino acids. Researchers built TCR beta libraries using quantitative 5'-RACE with molecular barcodes. TCRdb redid the calling of the 5' RACE reads with MiXCR, one entry per CDR3 protein. The sample lists about 240,000 distinct CDR3 sequences; around 25% were seen once. This record comes from a study of CD8 T cells in ankylosing spondylitis. The sequenced sample consisted of blood, either unsorted or a sorted T cell fraction (not recorded which). The rearrangement joins TRBV5-1 to TRBJ1-2, with D possibly being TRBD1 (5 bases). The sequence was obtained from a male donor with ankylosing spondylitis or in good health (not recorded which). The CDR3 DNA reads TGCGCCAGCAGCGCTGGGGCCAAGGGAGAGGGCTACACCTTC. Its translation is CASSAGAKGEGYTF.